This T cell receptor beta chain is from a study of response to subunit inactivated influenza vaccine. TCRdb independently ran MiXCR on the RT-PCR reads; one entry per CDR3 protein. The table shows roughly 700,000 distinct CDR3 sequences, with roughly 14% occurring only once. Germline V gene lookup returns CDR1 SGHAT and CDR2 FQNNGV. V dropped 4 bases and J dropped 9; count of bases not matched to a gene: 20. This CDR3 is built from 18 residues. The source was PBMCs from blood, collected roughly 2 weeks before vaccination. The chain has TRBV11-2 and TRBJ2-2; the match to TRBD1 covers 7 bases. The receptor was derived from a man aged 50 to 59 who received an inactivated influenza vaccine. DNA of the CDR3: TGTGCCAGCAGCTCCCCCCGACAGGGACCCTTTTTCGGCCGGGAGCTGTTTTTT. It specifies CASSSPRQGPFFGRELFF.